This TCR beta chain is drawn from a study of CD8 T cells in Susac syndrome. Whole-study findings and limits: Expansion of Susac CD8+ clones peaked in TEMRA cells and in active patients.

Random hexamers were used to reverse transcribe about 0.5 to 1 ug of RNA. Amplification of TCR beta CDR3 was carried out by immunoSEQ multiplex PCR, which covered 54 Vbeta and 13 Jbeta segments. TCRdb independently ran MiXCR on the immunoSEQ multiplex PCR reads; one entry per CDR3 protein. Of around 150,000 distinct CDR3 sequences in the sample, around 93% were seen once. TCR beta from blood CD8+ and CD4+ T cells was sequenced. Diagnostic criteria defined recently for definite or probable disease were met by the Susac syndrome patients. Trimming stripped 5 bases from V and 0 bases from J, with 10 bases between. This CDR3 is built from 14 residues. Germline CDR1 reads MDHEN; CDR2 reads SYDVKM. For this clonotype: Its cognate antigen is unknown.

The chain has TRBV28 and TRBJ2-5; D tentatively reads TRBD1 or TRBD2 (5 bases each). Sequenced input: CD8+ T cells from PBMCs. This clonotype was sampled from a human donor with Susac syndrome. CDR3 sequence reads: CASSREGNQETQYF. For the CDR3, the DNA is TGTGCCAGCAGTCGAGAGGGGAACCAAGAGACCCAGTACTTC. The whole variable domain, remainder taken from reference TRBV28 and TRBJ2-5, is DVKVTQSSRYLVKRTGEKVFLECVQDMDHENMFWYRQDPGLGLRLIYFSYDVKMKEKGDIPEGYSVSREKKERFSLILESASTNQTSMYLCASSREGNQETQYFGPGTRLLVL.